The clone carrying this T cell receptor beta chain has at least ten counts. Its cognate antigen is unknown. The CDR3 covers 15 residues. Germline CDR1 is DFQATT and CDR2 is SNEGSKA (reference sequence). V dropped 0 bases and J dropped 0 bases, with 12 bases sitting between them. This sample is drawn from a study of early T cells in non-severe SARS-CoV-2 infection. Background on the study: Sequenced bulk RNA came from whole blood that was unsorted, and chains were unpaired.

Attachment of unique molecular identifiers was made to individual cDNA molecules. TCRdb analysed the 5' RACE reads with MiXCR anew, one entry per CDR3 protein. The top ten hold 5.5% to 6.5% of the sample, which has fewer than 40,000 distinct CDR3 sequences, about 3.8% seen once. Study results and limitations: A preference for anti-spike CD8 responses marked VDJdb matching, which missed private and CD4 specificities.

The chain couples TRBV20-1 to TRBJ2-7; D remains unclear. Sequencing was performed on whole blood. The TCR was taken from an adult who was a healthcare worker with PCR-confirmed SARS-CoV-2 infection or an uninfected control (not recorded which). The CDR3 DNA follows: TGCAGTGCTAGAGATGAAGTTTTTAGCTCCTACGAGCAGTACTTC. It is translated as CSARDEVFSSYEQYF.